The rows below give T cell receptor beta chains drawn from one sample of a study of cytotoxic CD8 clonotypes in ibrutinib-treated CLL. The protocol was immunoSEQ multiplex PCR, while the TCRdb copy is restricted to in-frame clones and leaves out a portion. The sample has fewer than 100,000 clones, about 86% seen once. The specimen was PBMCs, collected before ibrutinib treatment. The receptors originated from a human donor with chronic lymphocytic leukemia. The CDR3 runs from the conserved cysteine through the conserved F or W. The D gene is left open where the match is weak. Clone sizes are given selectively: once, few, many, or a class where the clone is expanded.

clone_size j_call d_call v_call cdr3_nt cdr3_aa
- TRBJ2-1 TRBD2 TRBV5-1 TGCGCCAGCAGCTTTGGCGGGAGGGAGGGTGAGCAGTTCTTC CASSFGGREGEQFF
- TRBJ1-2 TRBD1 TRBV6-4 TGTGCCAGCAGTGACTCGCTAGGGGGCGCCGTCTATGGCTACACCTTC CASSDSLGGAVYGYTF
once TRBJ2-7 - TRBV7-2 TGTGCCAGCAGCTTAGAACTTCGACTGGGCGAGCAGTACTTC CASSLELRLGEQYF
- TRBJ1-1 - TRBV2 TGTGCCAGCAGCCGGGAATCCGAACTCTGGGCTGAAGCTTTCTTT CASSRESELWAEAFF
- TRBJ1-5 - TRBV5-6 TGTGCCAGCAGCTTGACAGACTATAGCAATCAGCCCCAGCATTTT CASSLTDYSNQPQHF
- TRBJ2-7 - TRBV28 TGTGCCAGCATTGAACGGGCCCGAAGAAACGAGCAGTACTTC CASIERARRNEQYF
- TRBJ2-7 TRBD1 TRBV5-4 TGTGCCAGCACCGGGGGGACAGGGCTTTCCTACGAGCAGTACTTC CASTGGTGLSYEQYF
- TRBJ2-1 TRBD2 TRBV28 TGTGCCAGCAGTCCACCCCAGCGGGAGCTCTGGAATGAGCAGTTCTTC CASSPPQRELWNEQFF
- TRBJ1-2 TRBD1 TRBV6-6 TGTGCCAGCAGTTGGGGACAGAACTATGGCTACACCTTC CASSWGQNYGYTF
- TRBJ1-3 TRBD1 TRBV7-3 TGTGCCAGCAGCTTAACTGGGACAGGGGCGGGAAACACCATATATTTT CASSLTGTGAGNTIYF
- TRBJ2-7 TRBD1 TRBV7-8 TGTGCCAGCAGCGGCAACAGGGGCTTAAACTCCTACGAGCAGTACTTC CASSGNRGLNSYEQYF
- TRBJ1-3 - TRBV11-2 TGTGCCAGCAGCTTAAGGGACGGCGCTGGAAACACCATATATTTT CASSLRDGAGNTIYF
once TRBJ2-7 - TRBV4-2 TGTGCCAGCAGCCAAGGACGATCCTACGAGCAGTACTTC CASSQGRSYEQYF
- TRBJ1-4 - TRBV4-1 TGCGCCAGCAGCCAAGATCCCTTGGCTAATGAAAAACTGTTTTTT CASSQDPLANEKLFF
- TRBJ1-1 - TRBV7-9 TGTGCCAGCAGCTCAATGGTGGAAGGCCCTGAAGCTTTCTTT CASSSMVEGPEAFF
- TRBJ2-1 - TRBV6-5 TGTGCCAGCAGTTACGAAAGCTCCTACAATGAGCAGTTCTTC CASSYESSYNEQFF
- TRBJ1-5 TRBD1 TRBV7-9 TGTGCCAGCAGCCTCGGACAGGGCGATCAGCCCCAGCATTTT CASSLGQGDQPQHF
- TRBJ2-7 - TRBV4-2 TGTGCCAGCAGCCAAATCCAGGGGGGGAGAGACTCCTACGAGCAGTACTTC CASSQIQGGRDSYEQYF
- TRBJ2-7 TRBD1 TRBV27 TGTGCCAGCAGTTTGGGGACAGGAAACTACGAGCAGTACTTC CASSLGTGNYEQYF
- TRBJ1-5 TRBD1 TRBV28 TGTGCCAGCTCCTTCGGGGTGGTGGTAGGGGGCGCTCAGCCCCAGCATTTT CASSFGVVVGGAQPQHF
once TRBJ1-2 TRBD1 TRBV11-3 TGTGCCAGCAGCTTAGTTTATCTACGTGGCCCAGGGGGCGCGAGTGGCTACACCTTC CASSLVYLRGPGGASGYTF
- TRBJ2-1 TRBD2 TRBV27 TGTGCCAGCAGTGGGACTAGCGGGGCCTACAATGAGCAGTTCTTC CASSGTSGAYNEQFF